This TCR beta chain was recorded in a study of shared T cell receptors in the human thymus. TCRdb's table, derived via immunoSEQ multiplex PCR, lists solely in-frame clones and lacks some. The sample consists of 500,000 to 850,000 clones, more than 75% of them appearing once. These data were also filed under a second study, of human thymus T cells.

The receptor was derived from a boy younger than two with a congenital heart defect. The sample was thymocytes.

CDR3 sequence: CASSQGREGLGGPGANVLTF. The CDR3 DNA follows: TGCGCCAGCAGCCAAGGCCGAGAGGGACTGGGAGGTCCTGGGGCCAACGTCCTGACTTTC. The V call is TRBV4-1, the J call TRBJ2-6, with TRBD2 as a possible D gene (6 bases). V gave up 1 base and J gave up 2 bases, with 21 bases separating them. This CDR3 is 20 amino acids long. CDR1 and CDR2 (germline): MGHRA, YSYEKL.